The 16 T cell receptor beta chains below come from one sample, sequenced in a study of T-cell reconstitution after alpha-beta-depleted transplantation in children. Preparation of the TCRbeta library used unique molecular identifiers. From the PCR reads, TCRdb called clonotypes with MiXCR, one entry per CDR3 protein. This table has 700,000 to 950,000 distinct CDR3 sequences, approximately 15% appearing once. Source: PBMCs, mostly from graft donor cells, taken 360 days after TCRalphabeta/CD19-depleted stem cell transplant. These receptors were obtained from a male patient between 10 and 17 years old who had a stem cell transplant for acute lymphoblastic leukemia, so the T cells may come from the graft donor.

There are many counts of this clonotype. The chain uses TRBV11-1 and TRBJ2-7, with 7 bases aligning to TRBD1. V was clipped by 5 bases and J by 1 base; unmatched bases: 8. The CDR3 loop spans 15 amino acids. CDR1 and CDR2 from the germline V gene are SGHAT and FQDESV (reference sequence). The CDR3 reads CASSRRGTASYEQYF. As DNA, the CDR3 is TGTGCCAGCAGCCGGAGAGGGACAGCTTCCTACGAGCAGTACTTC.

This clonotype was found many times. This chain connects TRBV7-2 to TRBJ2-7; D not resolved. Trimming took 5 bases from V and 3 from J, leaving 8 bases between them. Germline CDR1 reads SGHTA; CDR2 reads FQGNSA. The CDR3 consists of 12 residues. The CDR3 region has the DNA TGTGCCAGCAGCAAATCCGGCTACGAGCAGTACTTC. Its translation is CASSKSGYEQYF.

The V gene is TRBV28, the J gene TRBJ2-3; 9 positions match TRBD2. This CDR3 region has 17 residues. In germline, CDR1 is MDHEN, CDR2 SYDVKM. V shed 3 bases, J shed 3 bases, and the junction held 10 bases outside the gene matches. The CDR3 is CASSLTQLAGVTDTQYF. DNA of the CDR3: TGTGCCAGCAGTTTGACCCAATTAGCGGGAGTAACAGATACGCAGTATTTT.

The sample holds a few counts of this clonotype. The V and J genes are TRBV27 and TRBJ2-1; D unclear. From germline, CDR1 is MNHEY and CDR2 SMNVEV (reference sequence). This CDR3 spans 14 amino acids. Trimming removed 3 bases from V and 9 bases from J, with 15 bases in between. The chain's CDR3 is CASSLMVRSLEQFF. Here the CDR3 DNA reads TGTGCCAGCAGTTTGATGGTGAGGAGTCTTGAGCAGTTCTTC.

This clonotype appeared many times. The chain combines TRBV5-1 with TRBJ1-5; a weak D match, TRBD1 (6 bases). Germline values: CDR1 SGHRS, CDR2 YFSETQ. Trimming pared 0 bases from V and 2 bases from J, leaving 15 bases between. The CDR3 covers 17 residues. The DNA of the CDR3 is TGCGCCAGCAGCTTGGGGACAGCCCTAGGGGGCAATCAGCCCCAGCATTTT. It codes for CASSLGTALGGNQPQHF.

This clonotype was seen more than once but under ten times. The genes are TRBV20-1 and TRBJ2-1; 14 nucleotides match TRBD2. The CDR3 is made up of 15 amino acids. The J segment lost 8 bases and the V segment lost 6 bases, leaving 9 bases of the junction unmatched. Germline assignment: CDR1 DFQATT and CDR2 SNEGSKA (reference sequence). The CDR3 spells CSADATGLAGDEQFF. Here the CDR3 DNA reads TGCAGTGCGGACGCGACGGGACTAGCGGGAGATGAGCAGTTCTTC.

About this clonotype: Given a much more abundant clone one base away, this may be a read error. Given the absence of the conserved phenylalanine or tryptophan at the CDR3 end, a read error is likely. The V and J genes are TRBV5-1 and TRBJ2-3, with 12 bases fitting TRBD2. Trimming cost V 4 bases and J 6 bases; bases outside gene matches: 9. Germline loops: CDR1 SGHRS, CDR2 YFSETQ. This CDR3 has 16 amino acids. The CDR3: CASSVTSGTSGDTQYY. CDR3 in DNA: TGCGCCAGCAGCGTTACCTCCGGGACTAGCGGGGATACGCAGTATTAT.

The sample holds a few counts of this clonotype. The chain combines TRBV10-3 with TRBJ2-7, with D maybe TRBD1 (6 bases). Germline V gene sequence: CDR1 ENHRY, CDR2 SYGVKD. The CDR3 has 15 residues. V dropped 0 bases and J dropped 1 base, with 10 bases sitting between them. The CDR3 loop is CAISESGHLSYEQYF. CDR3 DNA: TGTGCCATCAGTGAGTCGGGACACCTATCCTACGAGCAGTACTTC.

The CDR3: CATSGSSPGSYNEQFF. CDR3 DNA sequence: TGTGCCACCAGTGGATCTTCGCCGGGTTCCTACAATGAGCAGTTCTTC. The chain couples TRBV24-1 to TRBJ2-1; D remains ambiguous. Germline V gene sequence: CDR1 KGHDR, CDR2 SFDVKD. CDR3 length: 16 amino acids. Trimming took off 5 bases at V and 1 base at J, with 14 bases between the two ends.

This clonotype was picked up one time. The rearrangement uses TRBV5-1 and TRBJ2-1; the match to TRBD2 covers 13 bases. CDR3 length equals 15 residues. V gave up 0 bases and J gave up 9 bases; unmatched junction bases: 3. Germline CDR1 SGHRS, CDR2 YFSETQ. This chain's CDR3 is CASSLAWTSGSEQFF. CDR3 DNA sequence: TGCGCCAGCAGCTTGGCTTGGACTAGCGGGAGTGAGCAGTTCTTC.

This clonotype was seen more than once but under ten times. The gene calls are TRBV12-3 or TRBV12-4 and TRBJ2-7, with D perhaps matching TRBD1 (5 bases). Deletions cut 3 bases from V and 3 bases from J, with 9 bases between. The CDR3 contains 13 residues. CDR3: CASSFWTNYEQYF. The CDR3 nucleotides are TGTGCCAGCAGTTTCTGGACAAACTACGAGCAGTACTTC.

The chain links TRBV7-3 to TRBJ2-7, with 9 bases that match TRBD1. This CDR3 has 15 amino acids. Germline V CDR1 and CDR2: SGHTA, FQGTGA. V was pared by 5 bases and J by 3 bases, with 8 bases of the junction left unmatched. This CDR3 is CASSDEPGQGYEQYF. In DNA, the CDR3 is TGTGCCAGCAGCGACGAACCGGGACAGGGCTACGAGCAGTACTTC.

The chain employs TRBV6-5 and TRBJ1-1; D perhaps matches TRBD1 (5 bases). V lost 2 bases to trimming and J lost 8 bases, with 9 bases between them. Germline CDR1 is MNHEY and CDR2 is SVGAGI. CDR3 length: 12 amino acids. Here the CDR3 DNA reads TGTGCCAGCAGTTACCCGGGGCGGGAAGCTTTCTTT. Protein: CASSYPGREAFF.

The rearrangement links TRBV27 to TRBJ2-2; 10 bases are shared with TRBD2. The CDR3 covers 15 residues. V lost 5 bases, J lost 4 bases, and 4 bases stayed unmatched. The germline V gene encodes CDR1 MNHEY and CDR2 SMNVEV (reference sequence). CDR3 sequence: CASSKSGRATGELFF. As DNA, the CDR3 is TGTGCCAGCAGTAAGAGCGGGAGGGCCACCGGGGAGCTGTTTTTT.

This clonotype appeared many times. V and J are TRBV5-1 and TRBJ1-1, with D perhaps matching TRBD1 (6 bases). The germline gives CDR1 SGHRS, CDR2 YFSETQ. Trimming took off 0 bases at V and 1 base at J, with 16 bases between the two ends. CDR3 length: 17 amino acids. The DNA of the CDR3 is TGCGCCAGCAGCTTGGTGGTAACAGGGATGAGGAACACTGAAGCTTTCTTT. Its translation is CASSLVVTGMRNTEAFF.

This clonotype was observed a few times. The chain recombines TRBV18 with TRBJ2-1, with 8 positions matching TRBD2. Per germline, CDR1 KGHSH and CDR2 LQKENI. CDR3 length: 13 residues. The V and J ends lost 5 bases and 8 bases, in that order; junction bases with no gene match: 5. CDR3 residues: CASSAGLEDEQFF. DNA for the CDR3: TGTGCCAGCTCAGCGGGACTAGAGGATGAGCAGTTCTTC.